This TCR beta chain was obtained from a study of blood T cell repertoires in COVID-19. Study details: Samples representing acute and convalescent COVID-19 were sourced from the United States, Italy and Spain. T cells, B-cell-depleted T cells, or PBMCs supplied cDNA or gDNA.

CDR3 size: 14 residues. Trimming left V 5 bases short and J 3 bases short, with 13 bases between. The germline V gene encodes CDR1 LGHDT and CDR2 YNNKEL (reference sequence). This clone was found a few times. Per the original methods: Amplifying reference gene primers gave estimates of nucleated cell counts. Produced via immunoSEQ multiplex PCR; TCRdb's table is partial and in-frame only. The V and J calls and the clone size are those of that table, but D and trimming were determined from the DNA. The sample lists approximately 80,000 clones, around 83% occurring once. The receptor comes from an older woman with acute or convalescent COVID-19. The V gene is TRBV3-1 (or the pseudogene TRBV3-2), the J gene TRBJ2-5; possibly TRBD2 for D (6 bases). The material sequenced was peripheral blood. The CDR3 region is CASSIRAGKETQYF. The CDR3 DNA follows: TGTGCCAGCAGCATCCGCGCGGGGAAAGAGACCCAGTACTTC.